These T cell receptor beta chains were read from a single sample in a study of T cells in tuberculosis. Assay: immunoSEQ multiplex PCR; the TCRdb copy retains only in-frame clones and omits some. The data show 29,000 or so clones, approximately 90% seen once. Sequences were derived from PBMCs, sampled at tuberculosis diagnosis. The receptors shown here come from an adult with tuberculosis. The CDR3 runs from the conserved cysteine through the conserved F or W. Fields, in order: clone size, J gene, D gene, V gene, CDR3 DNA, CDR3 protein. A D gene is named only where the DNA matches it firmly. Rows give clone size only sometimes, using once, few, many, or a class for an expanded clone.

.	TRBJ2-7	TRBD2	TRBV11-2	TGTGCCAGCAGTTACTCCGGGGGGGGGCCCTCCCACGAGCAGTACTTC	CASSYSGGGPSHEQYF
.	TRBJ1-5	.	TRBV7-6	TGTGCCAGCAGCTTAGGGGGCAGATTCACGCCCCAGCATTTT	CASSLGGRFTPQHF
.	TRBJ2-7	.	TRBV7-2	TGTGCCAGCAGCTTAGGCCGAGGCTCCTACGAGCAGTACTTC	CASSLGRGSYEQYF
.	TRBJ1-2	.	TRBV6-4	TGTGCCAGCAGCGCCCGGGGACACTTAACTAACTATGGCTACACCTTC	CASSARGHLTNYGYTF
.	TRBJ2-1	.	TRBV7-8	TGTGCCAGCACCCGGGGTGGAGGGTGGTCCTCCTACAATGAGCAGTTCTTC	CASTRGGGWSSYNEQFF
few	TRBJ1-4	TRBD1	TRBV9	TGTGCCAGCAGCCCCCTGGGTCAGGGGGGTGAAAAACTGTTTTTT	CASSPLGQGGEKLFF
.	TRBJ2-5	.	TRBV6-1	TGTGCCAGCAAGGGGGGGGCGGTTGTTGGAGAGACCCAGTACTTC	CASKGGAVVGETQYF
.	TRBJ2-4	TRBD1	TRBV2	TGTGCCAGCAGTGGCCGGGACAGCCAAAACATTCAGTACTTC	CASSGRDSQNIQYF
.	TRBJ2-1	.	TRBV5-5	TGTGCCAGCAGCTTCGGTGGGAGCTCCTACAATGAGCAGTTCTTC	CASSFGGSSYNEQFF
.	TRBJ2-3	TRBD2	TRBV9	TGTGCCAGCAGCGCGGGCTTAGCGGGGGGGCTGAGAACAGATACGCAGTATTTT	CASSAGLAGGLRTDTQYF
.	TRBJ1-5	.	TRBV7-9	TGTGCCAGCAGCTTTACAGGGACTCAGCCCCAGCATTTT	CASSFTGTQPQHF
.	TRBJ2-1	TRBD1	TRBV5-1	TGCGCCAGCAGCCCGGGGACAGGCTACAATGAGCAGTTCTTC	CASSPGTGYNEQFF
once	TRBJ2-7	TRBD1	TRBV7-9	TGTGCCAGCAGCTTAGCAGGGGGCTCGGACGAGCAGTACTTC	CASSLAGGSDEQYF
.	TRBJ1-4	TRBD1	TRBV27	TGTGCCAGCGCCCTTTATTCGGTCGGGGGACAGAGTGAAAAACTGTTTTTT	CASALYSVGGQSEKLFF
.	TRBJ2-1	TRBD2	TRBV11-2	TGTGCCAGCAGCTTGAGCCAGCGGGAGAGGTCCGCTCAAGAGCAGTTCTTC	CASSLSQRERSAQEQFF
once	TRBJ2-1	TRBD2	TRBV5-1	TGCGCCAGCAGCTTGTTTCGGGAGGTTGATGAGCAGTTCTTC	CASSLFREVDEQFF
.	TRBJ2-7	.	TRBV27	TGTGCCAGCAGTCAGTGGGCGGGGAGCTACGAGCAGTACTTC	CASSQWAGSYEQYF
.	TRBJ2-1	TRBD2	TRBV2	TGTGCCAGTATGGCCCTTTTGAGCGGGAGAAGGAATGAGCAGTTCTTC	CASMALLSGRRNEQFF
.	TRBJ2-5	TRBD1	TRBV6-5	TGTGCCAGCAGTCGGGACAGGGGGTCTGAGACCCAGTACTTC	CASSRDRGSETQYF
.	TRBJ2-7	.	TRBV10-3	TGTGCCATCGGGGTGCAGGGTTCTATCGACGAGCAGTACTTC	CAIGVQGSIDEQYF
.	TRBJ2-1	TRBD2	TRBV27	TGTGCCAGCAGTTTAATCGGGAGGGATGAGCAGTTCTTC	CASSLIGRDEQFF
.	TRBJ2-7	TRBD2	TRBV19	TGTGCCAGTAGCACCCGGCAACTAGCGGGCGCCTACGAGCAGTACTTC	CASSTRQLAGAYEQYF
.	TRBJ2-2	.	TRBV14	TGTGCCAGCAGCAACACTATCACCGGGGAGCTGTTTTTT	CASSNTITGELFF
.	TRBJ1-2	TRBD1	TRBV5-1	TGCGCCAGCACTCCCACAGGGGGCTTTTTCTATGGCTACACCTTC	CASTPTGGFFYGYTF
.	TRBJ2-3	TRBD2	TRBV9	TGTGCCAGCAGCGCACTAGCGGGGGACACAGATACGCAGTATTTT	CASSALAGDTDTQYF
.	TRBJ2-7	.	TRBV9	TGTGCCAGCAGCGTAGGAGGGCCACACTCCTACGAGCAGTACTTC	CASSVGGPHSYEQYF
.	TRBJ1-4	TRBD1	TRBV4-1	TGCGCCAGCAGCCAAGATTGGGTTGGGACAGGGGGTGAAAAACTGTTTTTT	CASSQDWVGTGGEKLFF
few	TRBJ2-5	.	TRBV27	TGTGCCAGCAGTCCCCGCCGCGGGGCAGCGGAGACCCAGTACTTC	CASSPRRGAAETQYF
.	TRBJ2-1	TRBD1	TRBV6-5	TGTGCCAGCAGTTCCACACGACGACAGGGCAATGAGCAGTTCTTC	CASSSTRRQGNEQFF
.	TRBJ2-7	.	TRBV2	TGTGCCAGCAGTCTTCGCCAGGCCTACGAGCAGTACTTC	CASSLRQAYEQYF
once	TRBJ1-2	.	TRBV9	TGTGCCAGCAGCGCGTCGGGGACTTGGGGCTACACCTTC	CASSASGTWGYTF
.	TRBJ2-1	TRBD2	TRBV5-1	TGCGCCAGCACCCCAAAACTAGCGTACAATGAGCAGTTCTTC	CASTPKLAYNEQFF
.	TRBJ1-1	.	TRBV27	TGTGCCAGCAGTTTCAGGGGCCCGCCGTGGGACACTGAAGCTTTCTTT	CASSFRGPPWDTEAFF
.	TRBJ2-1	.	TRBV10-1	TGCGCCAGCAGTCATTACGGGTCGGTTGAGCAGTTCTTC	CASSHYGSVEQFF
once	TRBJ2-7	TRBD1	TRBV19	TGTGCCAGTAGTATAGCGGGACAGGACTACGAGCAGTACTTC	CASSIAGQDYEQYF
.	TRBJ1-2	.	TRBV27	TGTGCCAGCAGCCCCCAATTTGACAGGTTGGGAGGCTACACCTTC	CASSPQFDRLGGYTF
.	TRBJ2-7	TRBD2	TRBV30	TGTGCCTGCCTAGCGGGGAACTCCTACGAGCAGTACTTC	CACLAGNSYEQYF
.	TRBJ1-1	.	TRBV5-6	TGTGCCAGCAGCATTACAGGTTACACTGAAGCTTTCTTT	CASSITGYTEAFF
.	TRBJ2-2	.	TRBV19	TGTGCCAGTAGTGACCGACCCAGGCAAACCGGGGAGCTGTTTTTT	CASSDRPRQTGELFF
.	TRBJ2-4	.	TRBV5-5	TGTGCCAGCAGCTTGGACAGAAAAAACATTCAGTACTTC	CASSLDRKNIQYF
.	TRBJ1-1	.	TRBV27	TGTGCCAGCAGCACCCCGGGGGTCGGGCACCGGGGGGCCACTGAAGCTTTCTTT	CASSTPGVGHRGATEAFF
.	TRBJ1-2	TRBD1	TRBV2	TGTGCCAGCAGATCAACCGGGACAGAGGGCTATGGCTACACCTTC	CASRSTGTEGYGYTF
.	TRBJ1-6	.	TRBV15	TGTGCCACCAGCAGGAATAGGGGGTTAGGTAATTCACCCCTCCACTTT	CATSRNRGLGNSPLHF
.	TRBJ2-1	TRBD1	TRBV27	TGTGCCAGCAGTTCCTCCTCCTTAGGGGACAGGGGCTACAATGAGCAGTTCTTC	CASSSSSLGDRGYNEQFF
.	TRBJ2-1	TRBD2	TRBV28	TGTGCCAGCAGTCCCTCGTTTGGGACTAGTTTCCCCAATGAGCAGTTCTTC	CASSPSFGTSFPNEQFF